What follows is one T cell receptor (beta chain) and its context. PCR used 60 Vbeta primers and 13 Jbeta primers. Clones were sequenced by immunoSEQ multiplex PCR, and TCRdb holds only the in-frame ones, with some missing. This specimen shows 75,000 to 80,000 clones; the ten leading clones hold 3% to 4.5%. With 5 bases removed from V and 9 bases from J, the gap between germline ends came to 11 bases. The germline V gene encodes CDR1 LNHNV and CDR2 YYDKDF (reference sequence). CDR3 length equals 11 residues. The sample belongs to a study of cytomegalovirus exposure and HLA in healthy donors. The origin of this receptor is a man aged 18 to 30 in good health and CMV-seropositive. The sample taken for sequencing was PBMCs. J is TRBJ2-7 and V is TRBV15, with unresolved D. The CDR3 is CATSAFGAQYF. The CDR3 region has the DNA TGTGCCACCAGCGCTTTCGGTGCGCAGTACTTC.